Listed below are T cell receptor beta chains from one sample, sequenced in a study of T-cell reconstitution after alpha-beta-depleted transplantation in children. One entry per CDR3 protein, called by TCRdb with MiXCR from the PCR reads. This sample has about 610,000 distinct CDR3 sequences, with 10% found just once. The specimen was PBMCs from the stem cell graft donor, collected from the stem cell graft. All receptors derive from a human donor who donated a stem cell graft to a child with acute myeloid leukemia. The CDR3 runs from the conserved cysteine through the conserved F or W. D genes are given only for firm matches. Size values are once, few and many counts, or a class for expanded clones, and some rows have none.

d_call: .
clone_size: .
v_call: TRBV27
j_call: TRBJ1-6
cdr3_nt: TGTGCCAGCAGTAGCTCCTATAATTCACCCCTCCACTTT
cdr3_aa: CASSSSYNSPLHF

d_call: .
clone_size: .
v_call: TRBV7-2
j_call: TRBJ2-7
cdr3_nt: TGTGCCAGCAGCCCAAGAACGGGCGAGCAGTACTTC
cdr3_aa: CASSPRTGEQYF

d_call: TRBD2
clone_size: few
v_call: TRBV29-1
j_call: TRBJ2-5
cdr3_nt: TGCAGCGTTCGGGGGGGGGAGGCCCCCCAAGAGACCCAGTACTTC
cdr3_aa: CSVRGGEAPQETQYF

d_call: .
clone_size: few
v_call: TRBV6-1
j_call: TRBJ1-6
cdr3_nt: TGTGCCAGCGCCGTCAACAGGGTCCGGGGGTCACCCCTCCACTTT
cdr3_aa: CASAVNRVRGSPLHF

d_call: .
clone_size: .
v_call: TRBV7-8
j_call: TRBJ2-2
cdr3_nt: TGTGCCAGCAGCTTATCTGTGACCCACACCGGGGAGCTGTTTTTT
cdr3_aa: CASSLSVTHTGELFF

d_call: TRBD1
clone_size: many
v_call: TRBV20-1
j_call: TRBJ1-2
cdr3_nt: TGCAGTGCTAGCCGACAGGGGAACTATGGCTACACCTTC
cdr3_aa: CSASRQGNYGYTF

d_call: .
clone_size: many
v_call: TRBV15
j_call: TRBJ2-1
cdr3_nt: TGTGCCACCAGCAGGCGCTACGGGGTCCAGTTCTTC
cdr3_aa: CATSRRYGVQFF

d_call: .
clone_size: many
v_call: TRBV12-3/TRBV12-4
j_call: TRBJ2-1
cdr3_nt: TGTGCCAGCACCCTTAATACCCATGAGCAGTTCTTC
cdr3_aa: CASTLNTHEQFF

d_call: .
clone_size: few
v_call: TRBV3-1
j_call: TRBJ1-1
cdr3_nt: TGTGCCAGCAGCCAAGACGGAGGGACGGAAGCTTTCTTT
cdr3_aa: CASSQDGGTEAFF

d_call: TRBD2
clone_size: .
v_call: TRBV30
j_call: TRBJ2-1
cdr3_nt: TGTGCCTGGAGTCCTTTTCGGCCTAGCGGGAGGGAGTCCTACAATGAGCAGTTCTTC
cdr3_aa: CAWSPFRPSGRESYNEQFF

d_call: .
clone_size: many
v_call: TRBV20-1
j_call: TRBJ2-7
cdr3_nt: TGCAGTGCCATCCGGGGTGACCGTCCCAACGAGCAGTACTTC
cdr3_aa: CSAIRGDRPNEQYF

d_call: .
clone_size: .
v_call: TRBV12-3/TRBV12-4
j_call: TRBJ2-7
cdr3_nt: TGTGCCAGCAGTTTCGGCTACACCTACGAGCAGTACTTC
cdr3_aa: CASSFGYTYEQYF

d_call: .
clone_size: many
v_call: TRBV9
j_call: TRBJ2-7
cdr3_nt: TGTGCCAGCAGCGAAAAAGGACGGTCCGCCGAGCAGTACTTC
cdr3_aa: CASSEKGRSAEQYF

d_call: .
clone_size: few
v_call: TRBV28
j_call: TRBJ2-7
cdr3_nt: TGTGCCAGCAGCCCCGAGGTAATGAAGTCATACGAGCAGTACTTC
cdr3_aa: CASSPEVMKSYEQYF

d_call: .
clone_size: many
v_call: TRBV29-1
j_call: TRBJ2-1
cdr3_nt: TGCAGCGTGGTGGTAGGGGTGGATGAGCAGTTCTTC
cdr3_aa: CSVVVGVDEQFF

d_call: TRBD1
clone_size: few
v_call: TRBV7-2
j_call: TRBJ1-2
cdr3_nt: TGTGCCAGCAGCTACTCCTTGGGACAGTTCTTCTATGGCTACACCTTC
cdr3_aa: CASSYSLGQFFYGYTF

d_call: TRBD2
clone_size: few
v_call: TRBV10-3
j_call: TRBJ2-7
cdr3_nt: TGTGCCATCAGCGCCACTAGCGGGGGTGACGAGCAGTACTTC
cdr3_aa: CAISATSGGDEQYF

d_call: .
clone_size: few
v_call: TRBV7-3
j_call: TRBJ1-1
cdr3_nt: TGTGCCAGCAGCTTAGAAGGGATGGGGGCTTTCTTT
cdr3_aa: CASSLEGMGAFF

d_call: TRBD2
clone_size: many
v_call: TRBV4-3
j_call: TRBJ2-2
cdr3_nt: TGCGCCAGCAGCCAGGCAGCGGGAGTCGGCACCGGGGAGCTGTTTTTT
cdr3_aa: CASSQAAGVGTGELFF

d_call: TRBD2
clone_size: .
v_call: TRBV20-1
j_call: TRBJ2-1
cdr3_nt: TGCAGTGCTAGTGGACTAGCGGGAGGCGGCAATGAGCAGTTCTTC
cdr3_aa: CSASGLAGGGNEQFF

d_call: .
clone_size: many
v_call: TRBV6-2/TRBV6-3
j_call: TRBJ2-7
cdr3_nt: TGTGCCAGCACCCTCTCTCTATACTACGAGCAGTACTTC
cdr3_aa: CASTLSLYYEQYF

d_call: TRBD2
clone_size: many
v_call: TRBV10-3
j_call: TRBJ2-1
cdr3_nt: TGTGCCATCAGTGACCCCCAGTCGACCGGGAGGGAGTTCTTC
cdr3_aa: CAISDPQSTGREFF

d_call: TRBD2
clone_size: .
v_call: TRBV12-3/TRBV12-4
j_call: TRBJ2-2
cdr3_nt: TGTGCCAGCAGCTCGGGTAGCGGGGCGAACACCGGGGAGCTGTTTTTT
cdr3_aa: CASSSGSGANTGELFF

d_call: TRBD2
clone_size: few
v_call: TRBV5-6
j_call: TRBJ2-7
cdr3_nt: TGTGCCAGCAGCTTCCGGACTAGCGGGAGGGCCGAGCTCTCCTACGAGCAGTACTTC
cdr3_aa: CASSFRTSGRAELSYEQYF

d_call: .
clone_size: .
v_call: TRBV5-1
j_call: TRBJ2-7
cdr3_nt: TGCGCCAGCAGCTTAGCGGCGGGGCCCGGAGACGAGCAGTACTTC
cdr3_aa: CASSLAAGPGDEQYF

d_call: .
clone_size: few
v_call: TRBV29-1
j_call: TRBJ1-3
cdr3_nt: TGCAGCGTTGCCGAGGGTCTCTCTGGAAACACCATATATTTT
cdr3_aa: CSVAEGLSGNTIYF

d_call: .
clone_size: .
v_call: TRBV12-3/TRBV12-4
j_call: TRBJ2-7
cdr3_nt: TGTGCCACCAGGCCGGGGGGGACAGGAGCCTACGAGCAGTACTTC
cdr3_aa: CATRPGGTGAYEQYF

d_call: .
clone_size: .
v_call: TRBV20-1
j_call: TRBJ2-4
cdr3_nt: TGCAGTGCTCCCGTTAAGGGTGGGGGGACCAAAAACATTCAGTACTTC
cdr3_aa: CSAPVKGGGTKNIQYF

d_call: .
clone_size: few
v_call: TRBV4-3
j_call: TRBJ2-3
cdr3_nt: TGCGCCAGCAGCCCCGTTTTTCAGGGGGGCAGGCTTACAGATACGCAGTATTTT
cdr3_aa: CASSPVFQGGRLTDTQYF

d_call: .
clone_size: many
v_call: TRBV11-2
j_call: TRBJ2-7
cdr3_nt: TGTGCCAGCAGCTTAAGGGAAGAGAGCAGGGAGCAGTACTTC
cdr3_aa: CASSLREESREQYF

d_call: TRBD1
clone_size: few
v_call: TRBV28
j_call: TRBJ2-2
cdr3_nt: TGTGCCAGCAGTTTGATGCAGGGGGTCGGGGAGCTGTTTTTT
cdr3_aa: CASSLMQGVGELFF

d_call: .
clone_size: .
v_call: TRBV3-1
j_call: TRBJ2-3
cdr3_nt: TGTGCCAGCAACCATGGGGTCGCCGGCAGGACGCAGTATTTT
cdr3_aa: CASNHGVAGRTQYF

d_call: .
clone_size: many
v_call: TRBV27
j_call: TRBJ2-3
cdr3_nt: TGTGCCAGCAGTTTAGTTCGGGAGACAGATACGCAGTATTTT
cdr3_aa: CASSLVRETDTQYF

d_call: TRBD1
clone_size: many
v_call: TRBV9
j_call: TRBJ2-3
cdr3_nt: TGTGCCAGCAGCGTTGGGACAGGTCCTAGCACAGATACGCAGTATTTT
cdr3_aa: CASSVGTGPSTDTQYF

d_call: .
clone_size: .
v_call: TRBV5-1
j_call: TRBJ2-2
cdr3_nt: TGCGCCAGCAGCTTAGTCGCAACAGGACCCTACACCGGGGAGCTGTTTTTT
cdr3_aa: CASSLVATGPYTGELFF

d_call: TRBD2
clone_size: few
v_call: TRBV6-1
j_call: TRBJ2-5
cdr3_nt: TGTGCCAGCAGAGCCCCAGCGGGAGAAGAGACCCAGTACTTC
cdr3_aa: CASRAPAGEETQYF

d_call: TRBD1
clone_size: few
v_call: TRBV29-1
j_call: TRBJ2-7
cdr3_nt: TGCAGCGCCAGCCGACAGGGTGAGAGGTACGAGCAGTACTTC
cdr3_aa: CSASRQGERYEQYF